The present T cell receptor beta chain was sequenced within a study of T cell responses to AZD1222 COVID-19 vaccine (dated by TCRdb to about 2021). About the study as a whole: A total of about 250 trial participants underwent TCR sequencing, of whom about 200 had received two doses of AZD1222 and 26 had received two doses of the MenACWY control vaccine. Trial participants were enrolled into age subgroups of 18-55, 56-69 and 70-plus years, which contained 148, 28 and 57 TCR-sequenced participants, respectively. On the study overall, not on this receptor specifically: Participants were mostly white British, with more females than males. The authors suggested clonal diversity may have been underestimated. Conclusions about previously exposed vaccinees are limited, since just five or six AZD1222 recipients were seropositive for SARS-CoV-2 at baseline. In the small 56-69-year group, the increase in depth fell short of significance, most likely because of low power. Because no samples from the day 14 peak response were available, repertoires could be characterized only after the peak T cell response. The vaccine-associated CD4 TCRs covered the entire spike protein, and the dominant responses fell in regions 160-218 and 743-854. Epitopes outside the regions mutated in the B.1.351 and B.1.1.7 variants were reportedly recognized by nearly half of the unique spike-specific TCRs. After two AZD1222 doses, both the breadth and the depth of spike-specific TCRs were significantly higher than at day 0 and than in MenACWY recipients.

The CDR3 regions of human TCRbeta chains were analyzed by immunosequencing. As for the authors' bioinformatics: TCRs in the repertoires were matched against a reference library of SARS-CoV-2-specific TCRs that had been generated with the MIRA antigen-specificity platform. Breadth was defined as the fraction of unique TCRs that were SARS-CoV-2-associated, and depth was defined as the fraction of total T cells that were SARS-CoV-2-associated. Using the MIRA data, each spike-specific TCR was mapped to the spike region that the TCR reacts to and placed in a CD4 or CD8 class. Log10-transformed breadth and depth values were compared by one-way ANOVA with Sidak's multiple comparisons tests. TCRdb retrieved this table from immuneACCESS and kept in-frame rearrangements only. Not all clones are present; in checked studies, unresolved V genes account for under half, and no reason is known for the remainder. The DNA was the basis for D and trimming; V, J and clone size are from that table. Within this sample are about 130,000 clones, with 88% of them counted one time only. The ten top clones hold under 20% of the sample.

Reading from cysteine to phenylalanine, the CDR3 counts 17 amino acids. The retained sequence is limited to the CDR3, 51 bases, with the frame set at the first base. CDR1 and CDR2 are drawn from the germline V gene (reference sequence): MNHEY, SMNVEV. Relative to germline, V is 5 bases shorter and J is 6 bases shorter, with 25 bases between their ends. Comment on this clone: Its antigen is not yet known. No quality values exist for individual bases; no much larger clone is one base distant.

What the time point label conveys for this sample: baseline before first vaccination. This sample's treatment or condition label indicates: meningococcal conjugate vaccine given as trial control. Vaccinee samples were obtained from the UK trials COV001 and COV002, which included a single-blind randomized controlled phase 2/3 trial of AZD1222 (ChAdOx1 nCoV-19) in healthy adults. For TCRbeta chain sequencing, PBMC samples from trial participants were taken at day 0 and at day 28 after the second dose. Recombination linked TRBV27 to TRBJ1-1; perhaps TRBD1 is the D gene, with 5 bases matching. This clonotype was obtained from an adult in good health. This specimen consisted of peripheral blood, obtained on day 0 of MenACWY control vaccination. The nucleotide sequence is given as TGTGCCAGCAGTCCCCCCTCGGGGGGTCCTCAACGCGCTGAAGCTTTCTTT. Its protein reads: CASSPPSGGPQRAEAFF.